A single sample is the source of the 30 T cell receptor beta chains below, sequenced in a study of early T cells in non-severe SARS-CoV-2 infection. TCRdb called the 5' RACE reads again in MiXCR, with one record for every CDR3 protein. The sample yields more than 85,000 distinct CDR3 sequences, around 16% seen once. Sequenced input: whole blood. These receptors were obtained from an adult who was a healthcare worker with PCR-confirmed SARS-CoV-2 infection or an uninfected control (not recorded which).

The rearrangement links TRBV11-2 to TRBJ2-7; TRBD2 might be the D (5 bases). There are 13 residues in the CDR3. The V and J ends lost 6 bases and 3 bases respectively, with 12 bases between them. CDR1 and CDR2 from the germline V gene are SGHAT and FQNNGV. The CDR3, as DNA: TGTGCCAGCAGTTCCCGGGAAAGCTACGAGCAGTACTTC. It encodes CASSSRESYEQYF.

This clonotype has more than one count but fewer than ten. The chain joins TRBV20-1 to TRBJ2-3; TRBD2 aligns across 7 bases. CDR3 length equals 15 residues. CDR1 is DFQATT, CDR2 SNEGSKA, per germline (reference sequence). With 8 bases clipped from V and 7 bases from J, the junction kept 18 bases outside the gene matches. CDR3 bases: TGCAGTACCCCCGAATGGGGGAGGGCCGGGAATACGCAGTATTTT. Its translation: CSTPEWGRAGNTQYF.

A few counts support this clonotype. The rearrangement joins TRBV11-2 to TRBJ2-7; maybe TRBD1 (5 bases). The CDR3 has 15 residues. V lost 1 base, J lost 3 bases, and 13 bases lay in between. CDR1 and CDR2 from the germline V gene are SGHAT and FQNNGV. CDR3 in DNA: TGTGCCAGCAGCTTAGCCCGTGACAGAAGCTACGAGCAGTACTTC. This translates into CASSLARDRSYEQYF.

As regards this clonotype: This may stem from a read error, because a much larger clone lies one nucleotide away. The V call is TRBV7-9, the J call TRBJ2-3, with 12 bases aligning to TRBD2. CDR3 length: 14 amino acids. Germline CDR1 SEHNR, CDR2 FQNEAQ (reference sequence). The CDR3 DNA is TGTGCCAGCAGCCTAGCGGGAGGGCCAGATTCGCAGTATTTT. This sequence encodes CASSLAGGPDSQYF.

The table lists this clonotype with a few counts. This chain joins TRBV29-1 and TRBJ2-5, with TRBD1 identical over 7 bases. This CDR3 has 13 amino acids. V lost 1 base and J lost 5; bases outside the gene matches: 4. Germline V gene data show CDR1 as SQVTM and CDR2 as ANQGSEA. CDR3 loop: CSVEVTGAETQYF. The CDR3 DNA is TGCAGCGTTGAAGTTACAGGGGCTGAGACCCAGTACTTC.

The table lists this clonotype with a few counts. The J gene is TRBJ2-5, the V gene TRBV18, with TRBD2 matching over 8 bases. This CDR3 has 16 residues. The germline V gene has CDR1 KGHSH and CDR2 LQKENI. The V gene end was trimmed by 2 bases and the J gene end by 1 base; junction bases not matched to a gene: 6. CDR3 sequence: CASSPSLRGAQETQYF. The CDR3 nucleotides are TGTGCCAGCTCACCATCCCTGCGGGGGGCCCAAGAGACCCAGTACTTC.

There are a few counts of this clonotype. The chain joins TRBV10-1 to TRBJ2-4; no reliable D call. Per the germline V gene, CDR1 is WNHNN and CDR2 is SYGVQD (reference sequence). V was shortened by 0 bases and J by 7 bases, with 7 bases between the two germline ends. The CDR3 extends over 13 amino acids. CDR3 protein: CASSESSGNIQYF. CDR3 nucleotide sequence: TGCGCCAGCAGTGAGTCCTCGGGTAACATTCAGTACTTC.

The J gene is TRBJ1-5, the V gene TRBV6-4; weak D call: TRBD1 (5 bases). V was clipped by 5 bases and J by 0 bases, with 11 bases between them. Germline CDR1 reads MRHNA; CDR2 reads SNTAGT. The CDR3 length is 15 residues. The CDR3 nucleotides read TGTGCCAGCAGTCGGGACGGGTCTAGCAATCAGCCCCAGCATTTT. Amino acids: CASSRDGSSNQPQHF.

This clonotype was observed a few times. The V gene is TRBV28, the J gene TRBJ1-1; D perhaps matches TRBD1 (5 bases). Germline V gene sequence: CDR1 MDHEN, CDR2 SYDVKM. There are 11 residues in the CDR3. The V and J ends lost 4 bases and 8 bases respectively, with 8 bases between them. CDR3 in DNA: TGTGCCAGCAGTTCAAACAGGGAAGCTTTCTTT. Protein: CASSSNREAFF.

The chain is built from TRBV7-2 and TRBJ2-5; perhaps TRBD2 as D (6 bases). V lost 1 base and J lost 4, with 13 bases in between. Germline V gene sequence: CDR1 SGHTA, CDR2 FQGNSA. The length of the CDR3 is 15 residues. This CDR3 is CASSLDGGVVETQYF. CDR3 DNA: TGTGCCAGCAGCTTAGACGGGGGAGTTGTAGAGACCCAGTACTTC.

This clonotype was seen a handful of times. V gene TRBV7-2 combines with J gene TRBJ1-1; unclear D gene. V lost 6 bases to trimming and J lost 4 bases, with 12 bases between them. Germline CDR1 SGHTA, CDR2 FQGNSA. The CDR3 is 13 residues long. In DNA form, the CDR3 reads TGTGCCAGCAGTCCAATTAGAGGCACTGAAGCTTTCTTT. Translated, it gives CASSPIRGTEAFF. The entire variable domain, with the rest obtained from reference TRBV7-2 and TRBJ1-1, is as follows: GAGVSQSPSNKVTEKGKDVELRCDPISGHTALYWYRQSLGQGLEFLIYFQGNSAPDKSGLPSDRFSAERTGGSVSTLTIQRTQQEDSAVYLCASSPIRGTEAFFGQGTRLTVV.

V usage is TRBV3-1 and J usage is TRBJ1-2; 9 bases map to TRBD1. The CDR3 spans 15 residues. Germline CDR1 is LGHDT and CDR2 is YNNKEL (reference sequence). V shed 3 bases and J 5 bases; nucleotides not matched to a gene: 7. CDR3 nucleotides: TGTGCCAGCAGCCAGCTGACCGGGACAGGGTATGGCTACACCTTC. Translating gives CASSQLTGTGYGYTF.

As to this clonotype: An end of the junction does not agree with germline; a read error may underlie this. The rearrangement uses TRBV6-6 and TRBJ1-2; 9 bases map to TRBD1. Germline CDR1 is MNHNY and CDR2 is SVGAGI (reference sequence). The CDR3 loop spans 14 amino acids. The CDR3, as DNA: TGTGCCAGCAGTAACTCCGGGACAGGGTTAAGAGACACCTTC. This encodes CASSNSGTGLRDTF.

The chain couples TRBV24-1 to TRBJ2-7; D assignment may be TRBD1 or TRBD2 (6 bases each). Trimming stripped 2 bases from V and 7 bases from J, with 14 bases between. The CDR3 has 14 amino acids. Germline CDR1 KGHDR, CDR2 SFDVKD. CDR3 nucleotides: TGTGCCACCAGTGATTCGGGGGCCCCTAGTGAGCAGTACTTC. Protein product: CATSDSGAPSEQYF.

This clonotype has more than one count but fewer than ten. The chain combines TRBV5-5 with TRBJ1-2; 7 nucleotides line up with TRBD1. Trimming took 0 bases from V and 2 from J; bases not matched to a gene: 10. Germline V lookup: CDR1 SGHKS, CDR2 YYEKEE (reference sequence). The CDR3 contains 17 residues. CDR3 amino acids: CASSLGPRQGGNYGYTF. DNA for the CDR3: TGTGCCAGCAGCTTGGGGCCCAGACAGGGAGGGAACTATGGCTACACCTTC. The full variable domain, completed using reference TRBV5-5 and TRBJ1-2, is DAGVTQSPTHLIKTRGQQVTLRCSPISGHKSVSWYQQVLGQGPQFIFQYYEKEERGRGNFPDRFSARQFPNYSSELNVNALLLGDSALYLCASSLGPRQGGNYGYTFGSGTRLTVV.

V gene TRBV9 combines with J gene TRBJ2-5; D not certain. Germline V CDR1 and CDR2: SGDLS, YYNGEE. The CDR3 has 13 residues. Trimming removed 1 base at V and 5 bases at J, with 9 bases between. The CDR3 protein is CASSVMPAETQYF. CDR3 DNA: TGTGCCAGCAGCGTAATGCCGGCTGAGACCCAGTACTTC.

This clonotype has only a few counts. This chain connects TRBV20-1 to TRBJ2-7; TRBD2 aligns across 12 bases. CDR1 is DFQATT, CDR2 SNEGSKA, per germline (reference sequence). CDR3 length: 22 residues. Unmatched junction bases numbered 30, after V lost 5 bases and J lost 4 bases. For the CDR3, the DNA is TGCAGTGCTCTACCAAGCCCGGTTGACAGGGAGACTAGCGGGAGAGGAAGGTACGAGCAGTACTTC. This translates into CSALPSPVDRETSGRGRYEQYF.

The chain joins TRBV29-1 to TRBJ2-3; D is unresolved. This CDR3 region has 12 residues. The V end was cut by 3 bases, the J end by 4 bases, with 8 bases between. In germline, CDR1 is SQVTM, CDR2 ANQGSEA. The CDR3 bases are TGCAGCGTTGACCCAGGCCCAGATACGCAGTATTTT. Translating it yields CSVDPGPDTQYF.

In its sample, this clonotype was seen a few times. The chain has TRBV4-2 and TRBJ2-6; D may be TRBD1 (6 bases). Trimming left V 1 base short and J 0 bases short, with 10 bases between. This CDR3 has 17 amino acids. Germline V lookup: CDR1 LGHNA, CDR2 YNFKEQ. The CDR3 loop reads CASSQGQVTSGANVLTF. CDR3 nucleotide sequence: TGTGCCAGCAGCCAAGGACAGGTGACCTCTGGGGCCAACGTCCTGACTTTC.

In its sample, this clonotype was seen a few times. This rearrangement joins TRBV30 to TRBJ1-2; D call uncertain. V lost 1 base and J lost 8, with 14 bases in between. The CDR3 length is 13 residues. Germline values: CDR1 GTSNPN, CDR2 SVGIG (reference sequence). CDR3 loop: CAWSGGIGYGYTF. CDR3 sequence (DNA): TGTGCCTGGAGTGGGGGTATCGGGTACGGCTACACCTTC.

This clonotype was counted only a few times. The chain recombines TRBV25-1 with TRBJ2-1, with unresolved D. CDR1 is MGHDK, CDR2 SYGVNS, per germline. CDR3 length: 13 residues. Trimming cost V 3 bases and J 7 bases, with 10 bases left between them. The CDR3 protein is CASSDRKGNEQFF. As DNA, the CDR3 is TGTGCCAGCAGTGATAGAAAAGGGAATGAGCAGTTCTTC.

This clonotype was counted ten times or more. The J gene is TRBJ2-5, the V gene TRBV12-5; D remains unclear. The germline gives CDR1 LGHNT, CDR2 FRNRAP. The V and J ends lost 4 bases and 2 bases respectively, with 8 bases between them. There are 13 residues in the CDR3. CDR3 loop: CASGWAQQETQYF. The CDR3 DNA reads TGTGCTAGTGGTTGGGCACAGCAAGAGACCCAGTACTTC.

The sample holds many counts of this clonotype. This sequence joins TRBV30 and TRBJ1-5, with a weak D call TRBD1 (5 bases). This CDR3 region has 16 residues. The V gene's germline CDR1 is GTSNPN and CDR2 SVGIG (reference sequence). Trimming stripped 3 bases from V and 6 bases from J, with 21 bases between. This CDR3 reads CAWRTSGGPLTQPQHF. The CDR3 nucleotides are TGTGCCTGGAGGACATCCGGGGGTCCTCTGACTCAGCCCCAGCATTTT. The variable domain in full, completed from reference TRBV30 and TRBJ1-5, reads SQTIHQWPATLVQPVGSPLSLECTVEGTSNPNLYWYRQAAGRGLQLLFYSVGIGQISSEVPQNLSASRPQDRQFILSSKKLLLSDSGFYLCAWRTSGGPLTQPQHFGDGTRLSIL.

This clonotype was recorded a few times. The gene calls are TRBV5-1 and TRBJ1-1, with TRBD1 as a possible D gene (5 bases). V was shortened by 4 bases and J by 0 bases, with 13 bases between the two germline ends. There are 15 residues in the CDR3. The germline V gene encodes CDR1 SGHRS and CDR2 YFSETQ. CDR3 DNA sequence: TGCGCCAGCAGCATGCGGGCAGGGATGAACACTGAAGCTTTCTTT. It yields the protein CASSMRAGMNTEAFF. Filled out from reference TRBV5-1 and TRBJ1-1, the complete variable domain reads KAGVTQTPRYLIKTRGQQVTLSCSPISGHRSVSWYQQTPGQGLQFLFEYFSETQRNKGNFPGRFSGRQFSNSRSEMNVSTLELGDSALYLCASSMRAGMNTEAFFGQGTRLTVV.

The table lists this clonotype with a few counts. The rearrangement joins TRBV6-6 to TRBJ2-1; D is undetermined. The CDR3 is made up of 13 amino acids. Germline loops: CDR1 MNHNY, CDR2 SVGAGI (reference sequence). With 6 bases removed from V and 0 bases from J, the gap between germline ends came to 6 bases. The CDR3 sequence: CASRISSYNEQFF. The CDR3 DNA follows: TGTGCCAGCAGGATAAGCTCCTACAATGAGCAGTTCTTC.

The V and J genes are TRBV11-2 and TRBJ2-7; 12 bases agree with TRBD2. CDR1 SGHAT and CDR2 FQNNGV come from the germline V gene. The CDR3 runs 16 residues. The V segment lost 7 bases and the J segment 1 base; nucleotides outside the gene matches: 8. The DNA for the CDR3 is TGTGCCAGCAAGGGACTAGCGGGTCCTGAATCCTACGAGCAGTACTTC. It translates to CASKGLAGPESYEQYF.

This clonotype was seen many times. The chain recombines TRBV20-1 with TRBJ2-5; possible D gene TRBD2, 7 bases. Germline CDR1 DFQATT, CDR2 SNEGSKA (reference sequence). CDR3 length: 13 amino acids. The ends were cut back, 1 base at V and 7 bases at J, with 13 bases in the middle. Written as DNA, the CDR3 is TGCAGTGCTAGAGTTGCAGGGGAGGGGACCCAGTACTTC. It codes for CSARVAGEGTQYF.

The chain employs TRBV12-3 or TRBV12-4 and TRBJ2-7; D is unresolved. This CDR3 contains 13 residues. The ends were cut back, 3 bases at V and 2 bases at J, with 8 bases in the middle. The CDR3 DNA reads TGTGCCAGCAGTTTGGTCGGAACCTACGAGCAGTACTTC. Translated, it gives CASSLVGTYEQYF.

The rearrangement uses TRBV3-1 and TRBJ1-1; D gene ambiguous. The germline gives CDR1 LGHDT, CDR2 YNNKEL (reference sequence). Trimming pared 4 bases from V and 11 bases from J, leaving 14 bases between. The CDR3 is 12 residues long. The CDR3 loop reads CASSLQLGGAFF. The CDR3 coding sequence is TGTGCCAGCAGCCTTCAATTAGGTGGTGCTTTCTTT.

This clonotype was observed at least ten times. The V and J genes are TRBV7-6 and TRBJ2-5; D remains ambiguous. Per the germline V gene, CDR1 is SGHVS and CDR2 is FNYEAQ. The length of the CDR3 is 12 residues. V lost 6 bases and J 5 bases, leaving 10 bases between the germline ends. The CDR3 DNA sequence: TGTGCCAGCAGTCATGAGGAGGAGACCCAGTACTTC. It translates to CASSHEEETQYF.